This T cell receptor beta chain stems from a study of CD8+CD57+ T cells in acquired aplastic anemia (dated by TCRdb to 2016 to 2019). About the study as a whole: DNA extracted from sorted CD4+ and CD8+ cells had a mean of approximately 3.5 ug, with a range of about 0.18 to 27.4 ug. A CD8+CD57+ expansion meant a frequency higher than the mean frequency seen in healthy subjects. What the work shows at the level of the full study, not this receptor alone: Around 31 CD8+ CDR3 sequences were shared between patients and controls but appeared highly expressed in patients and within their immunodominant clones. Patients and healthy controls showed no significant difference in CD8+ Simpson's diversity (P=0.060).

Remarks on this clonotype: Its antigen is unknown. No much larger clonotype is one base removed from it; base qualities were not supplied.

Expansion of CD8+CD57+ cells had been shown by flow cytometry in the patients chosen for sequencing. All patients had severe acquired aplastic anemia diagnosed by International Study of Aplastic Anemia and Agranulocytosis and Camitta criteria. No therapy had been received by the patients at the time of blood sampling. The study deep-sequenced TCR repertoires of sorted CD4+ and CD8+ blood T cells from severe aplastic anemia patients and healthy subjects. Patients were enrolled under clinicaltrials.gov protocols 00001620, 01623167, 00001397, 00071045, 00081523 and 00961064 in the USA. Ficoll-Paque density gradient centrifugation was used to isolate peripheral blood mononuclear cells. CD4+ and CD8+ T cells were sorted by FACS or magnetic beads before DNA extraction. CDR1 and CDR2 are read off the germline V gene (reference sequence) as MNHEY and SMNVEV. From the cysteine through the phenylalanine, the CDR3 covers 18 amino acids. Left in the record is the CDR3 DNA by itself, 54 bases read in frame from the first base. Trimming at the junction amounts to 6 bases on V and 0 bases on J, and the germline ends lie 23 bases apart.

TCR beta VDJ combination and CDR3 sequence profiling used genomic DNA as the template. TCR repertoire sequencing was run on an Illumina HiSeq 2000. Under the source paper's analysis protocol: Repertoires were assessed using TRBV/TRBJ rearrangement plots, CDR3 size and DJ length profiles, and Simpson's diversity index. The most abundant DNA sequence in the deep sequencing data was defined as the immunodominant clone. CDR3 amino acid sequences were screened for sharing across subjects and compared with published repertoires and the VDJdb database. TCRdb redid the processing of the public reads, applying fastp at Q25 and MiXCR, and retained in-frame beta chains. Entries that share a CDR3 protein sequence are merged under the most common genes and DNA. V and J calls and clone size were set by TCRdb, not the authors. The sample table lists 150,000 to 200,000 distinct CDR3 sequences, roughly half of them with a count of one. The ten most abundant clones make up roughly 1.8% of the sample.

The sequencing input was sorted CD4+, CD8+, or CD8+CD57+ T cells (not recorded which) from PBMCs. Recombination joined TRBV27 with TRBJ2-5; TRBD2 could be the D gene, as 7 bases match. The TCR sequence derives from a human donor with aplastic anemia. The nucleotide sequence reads TGTGCCAGCAGCTTAAGAAGCGGGACACCGACCCACCAAGAGACCCAGTACTTC. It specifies CASSLRSGTPTHQETQYF.